A selection of T cell receptor beta chains follows, all from one sample in a study of Ad26.COV2.S vaccination and SARS-CoV-2 variants. This table comes from immunoSEQ multiplex PCR, and its TCRdb copy is limited to in-frame clones, with some not included. The data contain some 320,000 clones, 70% to 90% of them singletons. The material sequenced was peripheral blood, taken in a trial of Ad26.COV2.S vaccine versus placebo. The receptor source for this set is a person aged 18 to 65 who received the Ad26.COV2.S COVID-19 vaccine or a placebo. The CDR3 runs from the conserved cysteine through the conserved F or W. The D gene is left open where the match is weak. Expanded clones are given a class, and other clones once, few, many or no size at all.

V gene,D gene,J gene,clone size,CDR3 protein,CDR3 DNA
TRBV7-3,TRBD2,TRBJ2-2,.,CASSLNSGGGSGELFF,TGTGCCAGCAGCTTAAATAGCGGGGGAGGGTCCGGGGAGCTGTTTTTT
TRBV9,TRBD1,TRBJ1-6,.,CASSGGRGQGTGTLHF,TGTGCCAGCAGCGGAGGGAGGGGACAGGGGACAGGCACCCTCCACTTT
TRBV6-5,.,TRBJ2-2,many,CASSSLAGRNTGELFF,TGTGCCAGCAGTTCCTTGGCGGGGCGAAACACCGGGGAGCTGTTTTTT
TRBV5-1,TRBD1,TRBJ2-4,.,CASSFRDRGLLDKNIQYF,TGCGCCAGCAGCTTCCGGGACAGGGGGCTTTTGGACAAAAACATTCAGTACTTC
TRBV28,.,TRBJ2-3,.,CASSSGQEDTQYF,TGTGCCAGCAGTTCGGGCCAGGAGGATACGCAGTATTTT
TRBV5-6,.,TRBJ1-2,.,CASRAGKTYGYTF,TGTGCCAGCAGGGCAGGGAAGACGTATGGCTACACCTTC
TRBV3-1/TRBV3-2,.,TRBJ1-6,few,CASSQPLDNSPLHF,TGTGCCAGCAGCCAACCTCTGGATAATTCACCCCTCCACTTT
TRBV7-9,.,TRBJ2-3,.,CASSLARGSTDTQYF,TGTGCCAGCAGCTTAGCAAGGGGGAGCACAGATACGCAGTATTTT
TRBV7-8,.,TRBJ1-4,.,CASSPPYEKLFF,TGTGCCAGCAGCCCCCCTTATGAAAAACTGTTTTTT
TRBV5-1,.,TRBJ1-1,once,CASSLLGQGTYTLNTEAFF,TGCGCCAGCAGCTTGTTGGGCCAGGGAACCTACACTTTGAACACTGAAGCTTTCTTT
TRBV18,TRBD1,TRBJ2-7,.,CASSFQGQGDEQYF,TGTGCCAGCTCCTTCCAGGGACAGGGGGACGAGCAGTACTTC
TRBV3-1/TRBV3-2,.,TRBJ1-6,.,CASSQETGPLHF,TGTGCCAGCAGCCAAGAAACGGGACCCCTCCACTTT
TRBV3-1/TRBV3-2,.,TRBJ1-1,.,CASSQYPSGAKRKNTEAFF,TGTGCCAGCAGCCAATACCCCTCGGGGGCGAAAAGAAAGAACACTGAAGCTTTCTTT
TRBV10-3,.,TRBJ1-5,.,CAISARWDQPQHF,TGTGCCATCAGTGCTCGATGGGATCAGCCCCAGCATTTT
TRBV19,TRBD1,TRBJ2-2,.,CASSLSWTGNTGELFF,TGTGCCAGTAGTCTGTCTTGGACAGGAAACACCGGGGAGCTGTTTTTT
TRBV25-1,.,TRBJ1-3,.,CASSELGDTGNTIYF,TGTGCCAGCAGTGAATTGGGAGACACTGGAAACACCATATATTTT
TRBV10-3,.,TRBJ2-3,.,CAISEPPGVSDTQYF,TGTGCCATCAGTGAGCCGCCGGGAGTTTCAGATACGCAGTATTTT
TRBV11-2,TRBD2,TRBJ2-1,.,CASSLDSASGNEQFF,TGTGCCAGCAGCTTAGATTCAGCTAGCGGAAACGAGCAGTTCTTC
TRBV5-3,.,TRBJ1-1,few,CARSLERYGITEAFF,TGTGCCAGAAGCTTGGAGCGGTATGGGATCACTGAAGCTTTCTTT
TRBV12-3/TRBV12-4,TRBD1,TRBJ2-3,.,CASRRQGSDTQYF,TGTGCCAGCAGGCGACAGGGGTCTGATACGCAGTATTTT
TRBV5-6,TRBD2,TRBJ2-7,.,CASSYLIRGVNYEQYF,TGTGCCAGCAGCTATTTGATTCGGGGGGTTAACTACGAGCAGTACTTC
TRBV2,.,TRBJ1-5,.,CASSGARVSNQPQHF,TGTGCCAGCAGTGGAGCCAGAGTAAGCAATCAGCCCCAGCATTTT
TRBV6-6,.,TRBJ2-2,.,CASSLGGLVTGELFF,TGTGCCAGCAGTTTAGGAGGGCTGGTCACCGGGGAGCTGTTTTTT
TRBV3-1/TRBV3-2,.,TRBJ2-7,.,CASSLSLSVLTPNYEQYF,TGTGCCAGCAGCCTGTCCCTCTCGGTCCTCACTCCGAACTACGAGCAGTACTTC
TRBV27,TRBD2,TRBJ2-7,.,CASSPREGPLYEQYF,TGTGCCAGCAGTCCCAGGGAGGGGCCCCTATACGAGCAGTACTTC
TRBV5-8,.,TRBJ1-2,.,CASSPGSVGYTF,TGTGCCAGCAGCCCGGGGTCCGTTGGCTACACCTTC
TRBV6-1,TRBD1,TRBJ2-1,.,CASSEWTGGSYNEQFF,TGTGCCAGCAGTGAATGGACAGGGGGCTCCTACAATGAGCAGTTCTTC
TRBV7-3,.,TRBJ2-5,.,CASSLRQQETQYF,TGTGCCAGCAGCTTAAGGCAGCAAGAGACCCAGTACTTC
TRBV7-2,.,TRBJ1-4,once,CASSLALGFEKLFF,TGTGCCAGCAGCTTAGCACTGGGGTTTGAAAAACTGTTTTTT
TRBV7-3,.,TRBJ2-5,.,CASSLTGSQETQYF,TGTGCCAGCAGCTTAACCGGGTCACAAGAGACCCAGTACTTC
TRBV5-4,TRBD1,TRBJ1-2,.,CASSLGQTESGYTF,TGTGCCAGCAGCCTGGGACAGACAGAAAGTGGCTACACCTTC
TRBV2,TRBD1,TRBJ2-6,once,CASSGDRISGANVLTF,TGTGCCAGCAGTGGGGACAGGATCTCTGGGGCCAACGTCCTGACTTTC
TRBV12-3/TRBV12-4,.,TRBJ1-2,.,CASSLTRGGYTF,TGTGCCAGCAGTTTAACGCGGGGTGGCTACACCTTC
TRBV19,.,TRBJ1-5,.,CASSITDYSNQPQHF,TGTGCCAGTAGTATAACGGACTATAGCAATCAGCCCCAGCATTTT
TRBV2,.,TRBJ1-1,.,CASNQGFFNTEAFF,TGTGCCAGCAACCAGGGGTTTTTTAACACTGAAGCTTTCTTT
TRBV3-1/TRBV3-2,.,TRBJ1-5,.,CASSQGPYSNQPQHF,TGTGCCAGCAGCCAAGGGCCGTATAGCAATCAGCCCCAGCATTTT
TRBV5-1,.,TRBJ2-5,.,CASSLASAEETQYF,TGCGCCAGCAGCTTGGCCAGCGCCGAAGAGACCCAGTACTTC
TRBV12-2,.,TRBJ2-7,.,CASRSTGGSPEQYF,TGTGCAAGTCGCTCAACGGGGGGGTCACCCGAGCAGTACTTC
TRBV19,TRBD1,TRBJ2-2,.,CASSAGTVSGELFF,TGTGCCAGTAGCGCCGGGACAGTCTCCGGGGAGCTGTTTTTT
TRBV7-9,.,TRBJ2-2,few,CASSFKQGRELFF,TGTGCCAGCAGCTTCAAACAGGGAAGGGAGCTGTTTTTT
TRBV24-1,.,TRBJ2-2,.,CATSDPDSNTGELFF,TGTGCCACCAGTGATCCGGACTCCAACACCGGGGAGCTGTTTTTT